This T cell receptor (beta chain) was sequenced during a study of cytomegalovirus exposure and HLA in healthy donors. Points from the study as a whole: Cytomegalovirus association was assigned to over 150 TCR beta chains. A missense variant in DCLRE1C was later tied to TCR beta V- and J-gene trimming. Other equally common chains were less clonally expanded than HLA-associated TCR beta chains, a later analysis showed. Three CMV-associated chains proved CMV antigen-specific in vitro.

PCR used 60 Vbeta primers and 13 Jbeta primers. This table comes from immunoSEQ multiplex PCR, and its TCRdb copy is limited to in-frame clones, with some not included. The sample includes around 220,000 clones, 65% to 90% of them seen just once. Trimming took off 1 base at V and 6 bases at J, with 12 bases between the two ends. CDR3 length: 14 amino acids. In germline, CDR1 is SGHTA, CDR2 FQGNSA. A word on this clone: Its antigen is still unknown.

The sequenced material came from PBMCs. This rearrangement joins TRBV7-2 to TRBJ1-2; a possible D gene is TRBD1 (6 bases). The sequence came from a girl aged 5 to 17 in good health and CMV-seronegative. The DNA for the CDR3 is TGTGCCAGCAGCTTAGTCCCAGGGGTTGATGGCTACACCTTC. This codes for CASSLVPGVDGYTF.